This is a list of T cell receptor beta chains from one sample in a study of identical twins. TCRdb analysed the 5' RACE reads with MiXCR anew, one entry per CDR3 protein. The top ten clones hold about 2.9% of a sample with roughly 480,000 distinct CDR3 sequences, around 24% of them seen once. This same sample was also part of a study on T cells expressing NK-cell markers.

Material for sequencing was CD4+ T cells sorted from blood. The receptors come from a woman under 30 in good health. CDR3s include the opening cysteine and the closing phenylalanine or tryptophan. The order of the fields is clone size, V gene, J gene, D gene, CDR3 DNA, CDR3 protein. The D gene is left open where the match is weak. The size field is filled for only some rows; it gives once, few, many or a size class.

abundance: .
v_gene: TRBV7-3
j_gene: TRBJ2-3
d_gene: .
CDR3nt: TGTGCCAGCAGCTTAACGTCCTCAGATACGCAGTATTTT
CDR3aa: CASSLTSSDTQYF

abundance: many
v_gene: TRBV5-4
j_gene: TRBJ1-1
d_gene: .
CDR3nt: TGTGCCAGCAGCTTGCGGAGGGGGAACACTGAAGCTTTCTTT
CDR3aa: CASSLRRGNTEAFF

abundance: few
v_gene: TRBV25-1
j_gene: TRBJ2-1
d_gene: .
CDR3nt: TGTGCCAGCAGTGGGACAAAGAGCTCCTACAATGAGCAGTTCTTC
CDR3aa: CASSGTKSSYNEQFF

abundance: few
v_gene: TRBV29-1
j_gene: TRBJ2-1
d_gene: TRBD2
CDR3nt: TGCAGCGTTGGACCGGGACTAGCAATTGAGCAGTTCTTC
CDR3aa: CSVGPGLAIEQFF

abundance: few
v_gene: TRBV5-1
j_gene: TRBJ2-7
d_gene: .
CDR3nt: TGCGCCAGCAGCTTTATCGGGGGAACCTCCTACGAGCAGTACTTC
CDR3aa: CASSFIGGTSYEQYF

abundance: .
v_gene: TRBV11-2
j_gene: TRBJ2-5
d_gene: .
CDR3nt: TGTGCCAGCAGCAAATGGACAGCCGAGCAAGAGACCCAGTACTTC
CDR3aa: CASSKWTAEQETQYF

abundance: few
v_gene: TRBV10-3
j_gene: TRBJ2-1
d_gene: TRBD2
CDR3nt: TGTGCCATCAGTGAGTCTGCGGGGGGGCCTCGTGAGCAGTTCTTC
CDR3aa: CAISESAGGPREQFF

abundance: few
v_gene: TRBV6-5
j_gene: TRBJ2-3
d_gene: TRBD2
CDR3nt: TGTGCCAGCAGTTACCCCGGGACTAACAGTGATACGCAGTATTTT
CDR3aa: CASSYPGTNSDTQYF

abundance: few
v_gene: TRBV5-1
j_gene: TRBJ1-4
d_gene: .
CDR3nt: TGCGCCAGCAGCCCGATTAACCTTAATGAAAAACTGTTTTTT
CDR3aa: CASSPINLNEKLFF

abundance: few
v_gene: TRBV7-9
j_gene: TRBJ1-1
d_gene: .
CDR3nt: TGTGCCAGCAGATACACAGGAGACACTGAAGCTTTCTTT
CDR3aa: CASRYTGDTEAFF

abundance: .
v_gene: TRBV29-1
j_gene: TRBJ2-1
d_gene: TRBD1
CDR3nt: TGCAGCGTTGTCGGGACAGGGGTAAATGAGCAGTTCTTC
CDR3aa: CSVVGTGVNEQFF

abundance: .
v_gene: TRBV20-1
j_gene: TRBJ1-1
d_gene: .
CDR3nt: TGCAGTGCTAGGTGGGGGCCGGAAGCTTTCTTT
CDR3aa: CSARWGPEAFF

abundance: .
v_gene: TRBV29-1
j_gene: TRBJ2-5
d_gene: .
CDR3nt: TGCAGCGTGGAGGACATGGCGGAGACCCAGTACTTC
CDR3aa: CSVEDMAETQYF

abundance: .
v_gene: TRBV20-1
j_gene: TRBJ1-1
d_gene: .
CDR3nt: TGCAGTGCCCAGGAATCGACCCAGGTGGCAGCTTTCTTT
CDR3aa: CSAQESTQVAAFF

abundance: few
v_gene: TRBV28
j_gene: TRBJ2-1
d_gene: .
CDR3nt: TGTGCCAGCAGTTTAAAACAGGGACAGCAGTTCTTC
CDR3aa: CASSLKQGQQFF

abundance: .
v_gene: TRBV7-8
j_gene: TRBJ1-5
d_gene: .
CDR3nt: TGTGCCAGCAGCTTAGACAGGGTGGGTACTCAGCCCCAGCATTTT
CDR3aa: CASSLDRVGTQPQHF

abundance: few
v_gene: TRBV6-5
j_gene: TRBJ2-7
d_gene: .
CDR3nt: TGTGCCAGCAGTTATGGATGGGGGTACGAGCAGTACTTC
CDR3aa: CASSYGWGYEQYF

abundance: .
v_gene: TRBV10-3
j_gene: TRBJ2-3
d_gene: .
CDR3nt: TGTGCCATCAAGGCAGGAACAGATACGCAGTATTTT
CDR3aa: CAIKAGTDTQYF

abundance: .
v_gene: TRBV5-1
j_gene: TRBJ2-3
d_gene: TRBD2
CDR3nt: TGCGCCAGCAGCTTGGGCGGGGGGGACACAGATACGCAGTATTTT
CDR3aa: CASSLGGGDTDTQYF

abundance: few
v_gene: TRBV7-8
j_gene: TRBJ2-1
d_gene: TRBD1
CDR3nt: TGTGCCAGCACTCGGGACAGGGTAGGAATAAGGAGCTCCTACAATGAGCAGTTCTTC
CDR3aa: CASTRDRVGIRSSYNEQFF

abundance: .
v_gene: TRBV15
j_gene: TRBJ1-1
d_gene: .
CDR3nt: TGTGCCACCAGCAGAGATGACCCAGAAGAAGCTTTCTTT
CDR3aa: CATSRDDPEEAFF

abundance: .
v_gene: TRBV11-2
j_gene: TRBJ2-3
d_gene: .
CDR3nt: TGTGCCAGCACCCAAACTCTGGCCACAGATACGCAGTATTTT
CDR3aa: CASTQTLATDTQYF

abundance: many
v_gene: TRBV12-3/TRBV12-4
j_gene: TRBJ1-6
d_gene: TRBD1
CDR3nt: TGTGCCAGCAGCGAACAGGGGGATTCACCCCTCCACTTT
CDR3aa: CASSEQGDSPLHF

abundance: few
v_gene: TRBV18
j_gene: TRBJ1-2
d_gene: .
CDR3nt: TGTGCCAGCTCAAAGGACCTCACTCCTAACTATGGCTACACCTTC
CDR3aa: CASSKDLTPNYGYTF

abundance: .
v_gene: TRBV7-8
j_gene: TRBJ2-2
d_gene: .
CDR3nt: TGTGCCAGCTTTCGGGGGCGCGGGGACACCGGGGAGCTGTTTTTT
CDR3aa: CASFRGRGDTGELFF

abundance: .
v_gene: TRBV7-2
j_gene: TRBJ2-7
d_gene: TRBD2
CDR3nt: TGTGCCAGCAGCGTCGCGCGGGAGGGCTACGAGCAGTACTTC
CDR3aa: CASSVAREGYEQYF

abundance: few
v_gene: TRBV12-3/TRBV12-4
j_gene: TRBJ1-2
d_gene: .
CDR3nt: TGTGCCAGCAGTTTAAACGGTGGCTACACCTTC
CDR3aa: CASSLNGGYTF

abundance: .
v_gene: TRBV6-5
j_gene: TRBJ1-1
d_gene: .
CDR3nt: TGTGCCAGCAGTTACTCGAATGGTCAGGCCTCGAACACTGAAGCTTTCTTT
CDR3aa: CASSYSNGQASNTEAFF

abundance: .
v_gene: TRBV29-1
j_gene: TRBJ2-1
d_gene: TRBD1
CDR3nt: TGCAGCGTTGCCTTCCCGGGACAGGATTACAATGAGCAGTTCTTC
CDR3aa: CSVAFPGQDYNEQFF

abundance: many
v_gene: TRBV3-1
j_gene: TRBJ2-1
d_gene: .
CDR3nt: TGTGCCAGCAGTCAGCGGTCCTCCTACAATGAGCAGTTCTTC
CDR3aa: CASSQRSSYNEQFF

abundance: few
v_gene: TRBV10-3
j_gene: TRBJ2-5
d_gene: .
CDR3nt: TGTGCCACCCTAGACAGAAACCAAGAGACCCAGTACTTC
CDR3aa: CATLDRNQETQYF

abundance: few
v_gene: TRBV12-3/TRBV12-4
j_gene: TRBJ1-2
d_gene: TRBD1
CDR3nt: TGTGCCAGCAGTCCGACAGGGTTGGGTCGTGGCTACACCTTC
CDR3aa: CASSPTGLGRGYTF

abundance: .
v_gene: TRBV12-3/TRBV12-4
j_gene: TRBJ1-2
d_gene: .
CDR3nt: TGTGCCAGCAGCGACACCACAGGGTCTAACTATGGCTACACCTTC
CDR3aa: CASSDTTGSNYGYTF

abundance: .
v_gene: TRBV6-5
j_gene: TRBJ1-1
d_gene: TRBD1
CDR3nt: TGTGCCAGCAGTTACTCCGGGACAGGGAACACTGAAGCTTTCTTT
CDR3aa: CASSYSGTGNTEAFF

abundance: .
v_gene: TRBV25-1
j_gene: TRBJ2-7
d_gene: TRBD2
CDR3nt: TGTGCCAGCAGTGGGACTAGCGGGAGATTATCCCTTACCTACGGGCAGTACTTC
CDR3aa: CASSGTSGRLSLTYGQYF

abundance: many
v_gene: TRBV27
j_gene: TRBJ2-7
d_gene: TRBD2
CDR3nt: TGTGCCAGCTCCTTCCCTGGACTAGCGGGCGTCGAGCAGTACTTC
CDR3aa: CASSFPGLAGVEQYF

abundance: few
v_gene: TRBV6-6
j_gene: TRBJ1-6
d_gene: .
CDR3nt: TGTGCCAGCAGTTATGACAGGCTCTTCTTT
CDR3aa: CASSYDRLFF

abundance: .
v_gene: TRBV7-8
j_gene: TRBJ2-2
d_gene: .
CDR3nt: TGTGCCAGCAGCCCAGCGACTGACGGGGAGCTGTTTTTT
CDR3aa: CASSPATDGELFF

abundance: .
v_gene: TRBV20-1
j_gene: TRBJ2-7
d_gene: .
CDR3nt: TGCAGTGCTTGGCCCTCCCTCGCCTACGAGCAGTACTTC
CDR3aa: CSAWPSLAYEQYF

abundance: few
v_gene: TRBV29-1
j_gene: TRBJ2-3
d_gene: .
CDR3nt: TGCAGCGGATTCAGCATGGCAGATACGCAGTATTTT
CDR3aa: CSGFSMADTQYF

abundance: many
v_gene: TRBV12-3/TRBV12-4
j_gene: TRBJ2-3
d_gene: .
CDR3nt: TGTGCCAGCAGTTTCCGTGGAGATACGCAGTATTTT
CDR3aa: CASSFRGDTQYF

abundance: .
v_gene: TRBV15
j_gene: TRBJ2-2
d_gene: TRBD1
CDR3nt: TGTGCCACCAGCAAGCCGGGACAGGGGAGGACCGGGGAGCTGTTTTTT
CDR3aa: CATSKPGQGRTGELFF

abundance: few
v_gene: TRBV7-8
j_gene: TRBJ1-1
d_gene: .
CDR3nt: TGTGCCAGCAGCTTAGCCCCCGGAGAACAAGCTTTCTTT
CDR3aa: CASSLAPGEQAFF

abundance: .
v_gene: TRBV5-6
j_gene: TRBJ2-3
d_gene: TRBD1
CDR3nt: TGTGCCAGCAGCTTGAGAGGGGGCCACACAGATACGCAGTATTTT
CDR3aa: CASSLRGGHTDTQYF

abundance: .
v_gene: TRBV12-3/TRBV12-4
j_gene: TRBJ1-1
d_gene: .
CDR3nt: TGTGCCAGCAGACTACAGGGATTTGACACTGAAGCTTTCTTT
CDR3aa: CASRLQGFDTEAFF

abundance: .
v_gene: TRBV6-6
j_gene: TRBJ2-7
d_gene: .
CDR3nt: TGTGCCAGCAGTTACTTCCCCAATTGGGACACCTCTTACGAGCAGTACTTC
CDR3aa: CASSYFPNWDTSYEQYF

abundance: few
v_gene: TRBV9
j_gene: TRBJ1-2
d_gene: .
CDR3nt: TGTGCCAGCAGTGGGGGGGGAAACTATGGCTACACCTTC
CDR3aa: CASSGGGNYGYTF

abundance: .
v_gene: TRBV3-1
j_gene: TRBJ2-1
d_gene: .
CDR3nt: TGTGCCAGCAGCCAATTCCTCCGGGGAGAGCAGTTCTTC
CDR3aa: CASSQFLRGEQFF

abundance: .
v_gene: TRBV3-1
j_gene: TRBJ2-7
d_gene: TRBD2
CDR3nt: TGTGCCAGCAGCCAATCGAGCGGGAGTTACGAGCAGTACTTC
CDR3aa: CASSQSSGSYEQYF

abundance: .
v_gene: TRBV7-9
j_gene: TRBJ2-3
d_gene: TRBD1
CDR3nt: TGTGCCAGCAGCCCGGGACAGGGGACCAATACGCAGTATTTT
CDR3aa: CASSPGQGTNTQYF

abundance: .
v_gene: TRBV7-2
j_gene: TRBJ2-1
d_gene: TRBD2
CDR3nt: TGTGCCAGCAGCTCCACTAGCGGGGGTGAGCAGTTCTTC
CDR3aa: CASSSTSGGEQFF

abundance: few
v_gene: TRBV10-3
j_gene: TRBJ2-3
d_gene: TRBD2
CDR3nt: TGTGCCATCCAAGCGGGAGGCAGGGATACGCAGTATTTT
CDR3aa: CAIQAGGRDTQYF

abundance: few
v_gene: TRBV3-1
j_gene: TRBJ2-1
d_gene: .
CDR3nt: TGTGCCAGCAGCCGGGACCCCTCCAATGAGCAGTTCTTC
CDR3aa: CASSRDPSNEQFF

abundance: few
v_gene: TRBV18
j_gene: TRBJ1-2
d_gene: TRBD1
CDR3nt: TGTGCCAGCTCCCCCGACAGGGAAGGGTACGGCTACACCTTC
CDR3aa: CASSPDREGYGYTF

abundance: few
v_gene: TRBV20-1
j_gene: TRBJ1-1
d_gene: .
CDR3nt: TGCAGTGCTAGGAACAGACGAGTTTTGAACACTGAAGCTTTCTTT
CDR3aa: CSARNRRVLNTEAFF

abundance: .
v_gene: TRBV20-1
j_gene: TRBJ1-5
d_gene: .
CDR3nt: TGCAGTGCTGGCAGGGAGGCCAATCAGCCCCAGCATTTT
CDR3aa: CSAGREANQPQHF

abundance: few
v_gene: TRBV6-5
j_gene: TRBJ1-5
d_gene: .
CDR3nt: TGTGCCAGCCGTGCGAGCAATCAGCCCCAGCATTTT
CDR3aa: CASRASNQPQHF